This entry lists 32 T cell receptor beta chains sequenced from one sample in a study of regulatory T cells in long-lasting Graves disease. Described time point: persistent/refractory GD, antithyroid drugs over 5 years with positive TRAb. From PBMCs, RNA was extracted and then used to make the TCR library. Both iRepertoire HTBI primers and Arm-PCR of CDR3 regions were used to build the TCR beta libraries. Each CDR3 protein gets one entry after TCRdb re-called the multiplex PCR reads with MiXCR. The sample has some 340,000 distinct CDR3 sequences, more than 20% seen once. Material: peripheral blood mononuclear cells (PBMCs), obtained when the disease was refractory, from a patient treated with antithyroid drugs. These receptors were taken from a woman aged 40 to 50 with Graves disease.

This clonotype was found a few times. This CDR3 reads CASSQNQGRTDTQYF. DNA of the CDR3: TGTGCCAGCAGCCAAAACCAGGGCCGCACAGATACGCAGTATTTT. This chain uses TRBV3-1 with TRBJ2-3; possible D gene TRBD1, 5 bases. Trimming took 2 bases from V and 1 from J, leaving 10 bases between them. The V gene's germline CDR1 is LGHDT and CDR2 YNNKEL (reference sequence). This CDR3 contains 15 residues.

Many counts were recorded for this clonotype. CDR3 sequence (DNA): TGTGCCAGTACCCGGAGGTGGCCTAGAACCGATCAGCCCCAGCATTTT. This encodes CASTRRWPRTDQPQHF. J is TRBJ1-5 and V is TRBV19; no clear D. The ends were cut back, 7 bases at V and 5 bases at J, with 21 bases in the middle. The CDR3 runs to 16 residues. CDR1 is LNHDA and CDR2 is SQIVND in the germline V gene (reference sequence). Together with reference TRBV19 and TRBJ1-5, the CDR3 gives the full variable domain: DGGITQSPKYLFRKEGQNVTLSCEQNLNHDAMYWYRQDPGQGLRLIYYSQIVNDFQKGDIAEGYSVSREKKESFPLTVTSAQKNPTAFYLCASTRRWPRTDQPQHFGDGTRLSIL.

The V call is TRBV20-1, the J call TRBJ2-2; 8 bases are a match to TRBD2. The CDR3 covers 15 residues. Germline CDR1 and CDR2: DFQATT and SNEGSKA (reference sequence). With V trimmed by 5 bases and J by 5 bases, 10 bases remained unmatched. The CDR3 here is CSALRAGGRTGELFF. The CDR3 DNA follows: TGCAGTGCTCTTAGGGCGGGAGGTCGAACCGGGGAGCTGTTTTTT.

In this sample, this clonotype turned up many times. The rearrangement uses TRBV28 and TRBJ1-5; weak D call: TRBD1 (5 bases). The CDR3 extends over 15 amino acids. V dropped 6 bases and J dropped 2 bases, with 14 bases sitting between them. Germline V CDR1 and CDR2: MDHEN, SYDVKM. CDR3 amino acids: CASSRGVGGNQPQHF. The DNA of the CDR3 is TGTGCCAGCAGCCGGGGGGTAGGTGGCAATCAGCCCCAGCATTTT.

This clonotype was counted between two and nine times. The chain is built from TRBV20-1 and TRBJ1-4; TRBD1 aligns across 10 bases. The CDR3 spans 13 residues. Germline values: CDR1 DFQATT, CDR2 SNEGSKA (reference sequence). J lost 7 bases, V lost 3 bases, and 2 bases had no gene match. The CDR3, as DNA: TGCAGTGCTAGGGACAGGGGGAGTGAAAAACTGTTTTTT. Translating gives CSARDRGSEKLFF.

In this sample, this clonotype turned up a few times. This chain uses TRBV9 with TRBJ1-4; 7 bases are a match to TRBD1. The CDR3 is 15 residues long. From germline, CDR1 is SGDLS and CDR2 YYNGEE. The V segment lost 5 bases and the J segment 3 bases; nucleotides outside the gene matches: 7. CDR3 bases: TGTGCCAGCAGTGCTGAAGGGGGCTCTAATGAAAAACTGTTTTTT. It is translated as CASSAEGGSNEKLFF.

The sample holds many counts of this clonotype. V gene TRBV4-1 combines with J gene TRBJ1-2; no clear D. The ends were cut back, 1 base at V and 8 bases at J, with 17 bases in the middle. Germline CDR1 MGHRA, CDR2 YSYEKL. CDR3 length: 15 amino acids. The CDR3 reads CASSQGPAAGYGYTF. CDR3 sequence (DNA): TGCGCCAGCAGCCAAGGTCCGGCAGCAGGTTACGGCTACACCTTC.

The J gene is TRBJ2-1, the V gene TRBV28, with a possible D match to TRBD2 (5 bases). V was cut by 5 bases and J by 6 bases, with 14 bases left in between. The CDR3 is made up of 14 amino acids. Germline CDR1 is MDHEN and CDR2 is SYDVKM. CDR3 in DNA: TGTGCCAGCAGTCTCTTTGGGAGCTCCAATGAGCAGTTCTTC. Its translation: CASSLFGSSNEQFF.

The table lists this clonotype with a few counts. The V call is TRBV5-1, the J call TRBJ1-3; 10 bases align to TRBD1. The V gene's germline CDR1 is SGHRS and CDR2 YFSETQ. The CDR3 totals 14 residues. The V and J ends lost 7 bases and 6 bases, in that order; junction bases with no gene match: 7. The CDR3 DNA follows: TGCGCCAGCGGAGCCGGGACAGGGGAAAACACCATATATTTT. As protein: CASGAGTGENTIYF.

A note on this clonotype: A much bigger clone sits one base away, suggesting this may be a read error. The V call is TRBV2, the J call TRBJ1-2; D gene ambiguous. This CDR3 has 12 residues. Germline V lookup: CDR1 SNHLY, CDR2 FYNNEI. DNA for the CDR3: TGTGCCAGCCTACAGCCACACTATTGCTACACCTTC. Translated, it gives CASLQPHYCYTF.

This clonotype was observed many times. The rearrangement uses TRBV30 and TRBJ1-1, with no clear D. V lost 1 base to trimming and J lost 6 bases, with 15 bases between them. This CDR3 region has 14 residues. Germline loops: CDR1 GTSNPN, CDR2 SVGIG (reference sequence). CDR3 DNA sequence: TGTGCCTGGAGTGGTGGCGGGAAACGTCCTGAAGCTTTCTTT. Amino acid sequence: CAWSGGGKRPEAFF.

This chain uses TRBV29-1 with TRBJ1-3, with D possibly matching TRBD1 (5 bases). Germline CDR1 and CDR2: SQVTM and ANQGSEA. CDR3 length: 16 residues. Trimming removed 2 bases at V and 0 bases at J, with 14 bases between. CDR3 sequence reads: CSVEKIRGSSGNTIYF. The CDR3, as DNA: TGCAGCGTTGAAAAAATTAGGGGTAGCTCTGGAAACACCATATATTTT. The variable domain in full, completed from reference TRBV29-1 and TRBJ1-3, reads SAVISQKPSRDICQRGTSLTIQCQVDSQVTMMFWYRQQPGQSLTLIATANQGSEATYESGFVIDKFPISRPNLTFSTLTVSNMSPEDSSIYLCSVEKIRGSSGNTIYFGEGSWLTVV.

This clonotype was detected ten times or more. The chain couples TRBV27 to TRBJ1-1; D is perhaps TRBD1 (5 bases). The CDR3 spans 14 residues. V lost 2 bases to trimming and J lost 3 bases, with 10 bases between them. Per germline, CDR1 MNHEY and CDR2 SMNVEV (reference sequence). The CDR3: CASSLEGTDTEAFF. In DNA form, the CDR3 reads TGTGCCAGCAGTTTAGAGGGGACTGACACTGAAGCTTTCTTT.

In its sample, this clonotype was seen many times. The chain is built from TRBV5-1 and TRBJ2-5, with TRBD1 as a possible D gene (5 bases). The CDR3 runs to 14 residues. V lost 4 bases to trimming and J lost 1 base, with 11 bases between them. Germline V gene data show CDR1 as SGHRS and CDR2 as YFSETQ. The CDR3 DNA reads TGCGCCAGCAGCCAGGGCGGAACCCAAGAGACCCAGTACTTC. Amino acid sequence: CASSQGGTQETQYF.

This clonotype has at least ten counts. The chain joins TRBV6-1 to TRBJ1-4; the D gene is possibly TRBD1 (5 bases). The CDR3 sequence is 15 residues long. V was clipped by 6 bases and J by 7 bases, with 18 bases between them. Germline loops: CDR1 MNHNS, CDR2 SASEGT. The chain's CDR3 is CASSPMAGRFEKLFF. The CDR3, as DNA: TGTGCCAGCAGCCCAATGGCAGGGAGGTTTGAAAAACTGTTTTTT.

This clonotype has at least ten counts. The chain joins TRBV6-9 to TRBJ2-7, with 7 bases aligning to TRBD1. Germline V gives CDR1 MNHGY, CDR2 SVAAGI. The CDR3 totals 15 residues. V shed 3 bases, J shed 3 bases, and the junction held 8 bases outside the gene matches. The CDR3, as DNA: TGTGCCAGCAGTTACTCCCAGACAGGGCTCTACGAGCAGTACTTC. This translates into CASSYSQTGLYEQYF.

A remark on this clonotype: A read error may explain this, as a much larger clone is one base away. Given the absence of the conserved phenylalanine or tryptophan at the CDR3 end, a read error is likely. V and J are TRBV6-1 and TRBJ1-1, with a weak D call TRBD1 (6 bases). Between the trimmed V and J ends, which lost 7 bases and 1 base, there was a span of 31 bases. The CDR3 length is 20 residues. Germline CDR1 reads MNHNS; CDR2 reads SASEGT. CDR3 DNA sequence: TGTGCCAGCAAGAGGTTAGGAACAGGGCAAGGCCGAGCGACGAACACTGAAGCTTTCCTT. Translation gives CASKRLGTGQGRATNTEAFL.

There are many counts of this clonotype. The CDR3 spells CSAIRHGLAGQETQYF. The DNA for the CDR3 is TGCAGTGCTATAAGACACGGACTAGCGGGCCAAGAGACCCAGTACTTC. J is TRBJ2-5 and V is TRBV20-1, with 11 bases fitting TRBD2. The J segment lost 1 base and the V segment lost 4 bases, leaving 8 bases of the junction unmatched. The CDR3 is 16 residues long. Germline V lookup: CDR1 DFQATT, CDR2 SNEGSKA (reference sequence).

The rearrangement joins TRBV18 to TRBJ1-5; 10 bases map to TRBD1. The V and J ends lost 4 bases and 3 bases, in that order; junction bases with no gene match: 3. Germline lookup yields CDR1 KGHSH and CDR2 LQKENI. The CDR3 runs to 15 residues. Here the CDR3 DNA reads TGTGCCAGCTCACGGACAGGGGGTATCAATCAGCCCCAGCATTTT. The encoded protein is CASSRTGGINQPQHF.

This clonotype has a count of ten or more. This chain uses TRBV28 with TRBJ2-7; D could derive from TRBD1 or TRBD2 (5 bases each). The CDR3 extends over 11 amino acids. Trimming removed 8 bases from V and 0 bases from J, with 5 bases in between. The V gene's germline CDR1 is MDHEN and CDR2 SYDVKM. CDR3 loop: CASGGSYEQYF. The CDR3 nucleotides read TGTGCCAGCGGGGGCTCCTACGAGCAGTACTTC.

The V and J genes are TRBV12-3 or TRBV12-4 and TRBJ2-1; D perhaps matches TRBD1 (5 bases). V lost 3 bases and J 2 bases, leaving 8 bases between the germline ends. The CDR3 is made up of 14 amino acids. The CDR3 loop is CASSFRAAYNEQFF. The CDR3 nucleotides read TGTGCCAGCAGTTTCAGGGCAGCCTACAATGAGCAGTTCTTC.

This clonotype was picked up many times. The V gene is TRBV6-1, the J gene TRBJ2-4; TRBD2 might be the D (6 bases). Germline assignment: CDR1 MNHNS and CDR2 SASEGT. V dropped 6 bases and J dropped 3 bases, with 12 bases sitting between them. The CDR3 loop spans 14 amino acids. CDR3 bases: TGTGCCAGCAGGACCGGGGGAAGCAAAAACATTCAGTACTTC. This gives the protein CASRTGGSKNIQYF.

V gene TRBV9 combines with J gene TRBJ2-7; D possibly uses TRBD1 or TRBD2 (5 bases each). Looked up from germline, CDR1 is SGDLS and CDR2 is YYNGEE. The CDR3 extends over 13 amino acids. Trimming took off 1 base at V and 4 bases at J, with 9 bases between the two ends. CDR3 nucleotide sequence: TGTGCCAGCAGCGTAAGGGACGAGTACGAGCAGTACTTC. Translation: CASSVRDEYEQYF.

This clonotype was detected only a few times. This sequence joins TRBV7-2 and TRBJ1-1; D not certain. Looked up from germline, CDR1 is SGHTA and CDR2 is FQGNSA. The CDR3 sequence is 13 residues long. Deletions cut 2 bases from V and 3 bases from J, with 7 bases between. CDR3 protein: CASSLSYDTEAFF. The CDR3 DNA is TGTGCCAGCAGCTTATCATATGACACTGAAGCTTTCTTT. The complete variable domain, with remaining parts taken from reference TRBV7-2 and TRBJ1-1, reads GAGVSQSPSNKVTEKGKDVELRCDPISGHTALYWYRQSLGQGLEFLIYFQGNSAPDKSGLPSDRFSAERTGGSVSTLTIQRTQQEDSAVYLCASSLSYDTEAFFGQGTRLTVV.

The V gene is TRBV20-1, the J gene TRBJ2-7; TRBD2 matches 13 bases. V lost 2 bases, J lost 3 bases, and 4 bases stayed unmatched. CDR3 length: 15 residues. Germline CDR1 reads DFQATT; CDR2 reads SNEGSKA (reference sequence). CDR3 loop: CSARPGLAGLYEQYF. CDR3 nucleotides: TGCAGTGCTAGACCGGGACTAGCGGGGCTCTACGAGCAGTACTTC.

The genes are TRBV6-5 and TRBJ2-7, with a possible D match to TRBD2 (7 bases). The germline V and J ends were trimmed by 4 bases and 2 bases, with 12 bases remaining between them. This CDR3 has 14 residues. The germline V gene has CDR1 MNHEY and CDR2 SVGAGI. The CDR3 DNA is TGTGCCAGCAGTTGGACTAGGGACACCTACGAGCAGTACTTC. It translates to CASSWTRDTYEQYF.

The chain joins TRBV29-1 to TRBJ1-2; TRBD1 aligns across 8 bases. This CDR3 region has 15 residues. CDR1 SQVTM and CDR2 ANQGSEA come from the germline V gene. The CDR3 sequence is CTIKHTGGSNYGYTF. The CDR3 nucleotides are TGCACCATCAAGCACACAGGGGGTTCTAACTATGGCTACACCTTC.

This clonotype occurred many times. The chain couples TRBV12-3 or TRBV12-4 to TRBJ1-1; no firm D call. V was cut by 6 bases and J by 4 bases, with 18 bases left in between. This CDR3 is built from 15 residues. As DNA, the CDR3 is TGTGCCAGCAGCCCTCAGGAGCATATGTTCACTGAAGCTTTCTTT. Amino acid sequence: CASSPQEHMFTEAFF.

Comment on this clonotype: A clone one base away is much larger, so this may be a read error. V usage is TRBV28 and J usage is TRBJ2-7; no firm D call. CDR3 length equals 14 residues. Germline CDR1 reads MDHEN; CDR2 reads SYDVKM. CDR3 residues: CASNGPPHYYEQHF. For the CDR3, the DNA is TGTGCCAGCAATGGACCGCCCCATTACTACGAGCAGCACTTC. Together with reference TRBV28 and TRBJ2-7, the CDR3 gives the full variable domain: DVKVTQSSRYLVKRTGEKVFLECVQDMDHENMFWYRQDPGLGLRLIYFSYDVKMKEKGDIPEGYSVSREKKERFSLILESASTNQTSMYLCASNGPPHYYEQHFGPGTRLTVT.

This clonotype was seen many times. This sequence joins TRBV24-1 and TRBJ2-7; D possibly corresponds to TRBD1 (5 bases). CDR1 and CDR2 from the germline V gene are KGHDR and SFDVKD. V lost 1 base, J lost 6 bases, and 9 bases lay in between. The CDR3 extends over 13 amino acids. CDR3 nucleotide sequence: TGTGCCACCAGTGATTTACAGGCTCGCGAGCAGTACTTC. It specifies CATSDLQAREQYF.

CDR3 nucleotides: TGTGCCAGCAGCACAATCCCAGGGATTGGAAAACTGTTTTTT. This translates into CASSTIPGIGKLFF. The chain is built from TRBV5-5 and TRBJ1-4; the D gene is possibly TRBD1 (5 bases). Looked up from germline, CDR1 is SGHKS and CDR2 is YYEKEE (reference sequence). V was trimmed by 4 bases and J by 10 bases, leaving 17 bases between them. This CDR3 comprises 14 residues.

This rearrangement joins TRBV30 to TRBJ1-5; D is uncertain. V gave up 1 base and J gave up 0 bases, with 4 bases separating them. The CDR3 runs to 13 residues. The germline CDR1 and CDR2 sequences are GTSNPN and SVGIG (reference sequence). The chain's CDR3 is CAWSGISNQPQHF. The CDR3 coding sequence is TGTGCCTGGAGTGGAATTAGCAATCAGCCCCAGCATTTT.